This T cell receptor (beta chain) was documented in a study of blood T cell repertoires in COVID-19. V lost 8 bases and J 1 base, leaving 20 bases between the germline ends. Germline V CDR1 and CDR2: LNHDA, SQIVND (reference sequence). This CDR3 is built from 16 residues. Method: immunoSEQ multiplex PCR; TCRdb's copy keeps in-frame clones and lacks some. Of a few hundred thousand clones listed, around 87% are singletons. The chain joins TRBV19 to TRBJ1-2, with a possible D match to TRBD1 (5 bases). The TCR originated in a woman aged 25-40 years who had recovered from COVID-19. The sequenced sample consisted of peripheral blood. This CDR3 is CASRLSHRTVNYGYTF. For the CDR3, the DNA is TGTGCCAGTCGACTTTCGCACAGGACGGTTAACTATGGCTACACCTTC.